Included here is one T cell receptor (beta chain) sequence, with context. This sample stems from a study of blood T cell repertoires in COVID-19. Looking at the study overall: There were acute and convalescent COVID-19 samples, and they came from the United States, Italy and Spain. T cells, B-cell-depleted T cells, or PBMCs provided the cDNA or gDNA that served as material.

V shed 6 bases, J shed 4 bases, and the junction held 6 bases outside the gene matches. There are 14 residues in the CDR3. The germline V gene encodes CDR1 SEHNR and CDR2 FQNEAQ (reference sequence). In the authors' workflow: Estimated nucleated cell counts came from reference gene primer amplification. The table came from immunoSEQ multiplex PCR; TCRdb's copy has only in-frame clones and leaves some out. Clonal size and the V and J genes are those of that table, whereas D and trimming came from the DNA. The table has 130,000 to 150,000 clones, 80% to 90% seen once; the top ten hold 9.5% to 13%. Specimen: peripheral blood. The chain joins TRBV7-9 to TRBJ1-1; 9 bases fit TRBD1. The sequence was collected from a man in his fifties or sixties with active or convalescent COVID-19. The CDR3: CASSWDRARTEAFF. Written as DNA, the CDR3 is TGTGCCAGCAGTTGGGACAGGGCCCGCACTGAAGCTTTCTTT.